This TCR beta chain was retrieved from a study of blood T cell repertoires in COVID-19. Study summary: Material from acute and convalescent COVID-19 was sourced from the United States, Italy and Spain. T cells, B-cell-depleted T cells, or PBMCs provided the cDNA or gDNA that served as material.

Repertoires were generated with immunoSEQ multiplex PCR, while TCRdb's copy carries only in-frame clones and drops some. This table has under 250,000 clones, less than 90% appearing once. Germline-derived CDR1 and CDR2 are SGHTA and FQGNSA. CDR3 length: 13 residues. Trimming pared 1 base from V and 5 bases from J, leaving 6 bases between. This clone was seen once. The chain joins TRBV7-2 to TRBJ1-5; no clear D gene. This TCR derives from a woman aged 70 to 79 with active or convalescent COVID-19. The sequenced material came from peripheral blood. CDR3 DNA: TGTGCCAGCAGCTTAGGGCTTTATCAGCCCCAGCATTTT. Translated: CASSLGLYQPQHF. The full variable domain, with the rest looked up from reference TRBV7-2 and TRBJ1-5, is GAGVSQSPSNKVTEKGKDVELRCDPISGHTALYWYRQSLGQGLEFLIYFQGNSAPDKSGLPSDRFSAERTGGSVSTLTIQRTQQEDSAVYLCASSLGLYQPQHFGDGTRLSIL.